The present T cell receptor beta chain was sequenced within a study of blood T cells in healthy people across ages (dated by TCRdb to 2015 to 2017). For the wider study: Template switching captured roughly one uniquely barcoded TCR beta cDNA molecule per two T cells in model experiments. To track age-related changes in TCR beta repertoire diversity, the study relied on deep sequencing normalized with unique cDNA molecular identifiers. Donors were grouped into four age groups: young (average roughly 17 years), middle-aged (under 40), aged (around 62) and long-lived (about 82). To avoid experimental bias, donors of different ages were distributed randomly across sequencing lanes. For two donors (one aged 18 to 30 and one aged 80 or older), the study analyzed two additional independent replicas of 1 million unique cDNA reads from the same blood draw. Overall study results and their limits: Estimates of total diversity from one million sequenced T cells were regarded as lower bounds and underestimates. Because profiling used bulk unsorted PBMCs, naive and antigen-experienced compartments could not be compared conclusively. The CMV infection status of donors was not known, potentially confounding age-related changes in expanded clonotypes. As age increased, observed TCR beta diversity per million T cells dropped in a roughly linear way, and a significant reduction was already evident by age about 40. Observed TCR beta diversity correlated strongly with the percentage of naive T cells measured by flow cytometry. Compared with the aged group, more naive CD4+ T cells, fewer expanded clones and increased TCR diversity were shown by the long-lived group, suggesting age selection.

The roughly 39 donors, aged 6 to 90 years, were systemically healthy Caucasian individuals from Russia. Each donor gave 8 to 10 milliliters of peripheral blood, collected into EDTA-treated Vacutainer tubes. Ficoll-Paque density-gradient centrifugation was used to isolate PBMCs, with at least 6.5 million per sample. Trizol reagent was used to extract total RNA from the PBMCs, yielding at least 5 micrograms per sample. For every donor, an aliquot of PBMCs went through flow cytometry to measure the percentages of naive CD45RAhigh/CD27high T cells. V is reduced by 5 bases and J by 5 bases, leaving a spacing of 15 bases between them. The CDR3 holds 15 amino acids from the cysteine to the phenylalanine. The CDR3 DNA has 45 bases and is translated from base 1. Sequences LNHNV (CDR1) and YYDKDF (CDR2) are obtained from the germline V gene (reference sequence). As concerns this clonotype: This receptor's antigen is unknown. No much larger clone exists at a distance of one base, and base qualities are not known.

Library generation was performed with 5' RACE. The run used an Illumina HiSeq 2500. A second about 7 to 12 cycle PCR used a sample-barcoded 5' primer and a J-beta primer mix. Each TCR beta cDNA molecule received a unique molecular identifier from a template-switch 5' adaptor carrying 12 random nucleotides. At least 2.5 million CDR3-containing paired-end reads were obtained from each sample. First-strand cDNA synthesis was performed from all RNA using the Mint cDNA synthesis kit, with priming by a TRBC-specific oligonucleotide. All cDNA was treated with uracil-DNA glycosylase and then went through a first 18-cycle PCR with the universal primers M1SS and BC2_uni_R. As for the original processing: Each sample was normalized by randomly selecting 1 million high-quality reads, each carrying a distinct molecular identifier. Reads sharing molecular identifiers were discarded rather than binned into consensus sequences. MiTCR, set to a Q25 quality threshold and the strictest error-elimination algorithm, was used for CDR3 identification, clonotype clustering and error correction. A nonparametric unseen species model with Euler transformation was used to estimate lower-bound total TCR beta diversity. TCRdb trimmed public reads at Q25 via fastp, called clones via MiXCR and kept in-frame beta chains. A single entry per CDR3 protein holds the most common genes and DNA from its merged rows. TCRdb's processing, not the study's, gives the V and J calls here. The table for this sample lists about 800,000 distinct CDR3 sequences; more than 45% of them were counted only once. Roughly 22% of the sample is taken by the ten largest.

Recombination connected TRBV15 to TRBJ2-2, with the D gene not confidently named. The TCR was taken from a man aged 25-45 years in good health. The material sequenced was blood. The DNA sequence is given as TGTGCCACCAGCCGTGGTCGGTTCGAGACCGGGGAGCTGTTTTTT. This codes for CATSRGRFETGELFF.